Shown below are 26 T cell receptor beta chains from a single sample sequenced in a study of T-cell reconstitution after alpha-beta-depleted transplantation in children. Preparation of the TCRbeta library involved a method that used unique molecular identifiers. TCRdb reprocessed the PCR reads with MiXCR, giving one entry per CDR3 protein. Of around 800,000 distinct CDR3 sequences listed, roughly 15% are singletons. Sequenced here: PBMCs, mostly from graft donor cells, sampled 360 days after TCRalphabeta/CD19-depleted stem cell transplant. These TCRs come from a male patient younger than 18 who had a stem cell transplant for acute lymphoblastic leukemia, so the T cells may come from the graft donor.

The chain joins TRBV24-1 to TRBJ2-7, with 7 bases fitting TRBD1. Germline loops: CDR1 KGHDR, CDR2 SFDVKD. The CDR3 totals 15 residues. With 4 bases clipped from V and 5 bases from J, the junction kept 10 bases outside the gene matches. The CDR3 loop reads CATSDRQGRANEQYF. CDR3 sequence (DNA): TGTGCCACCAGTGACCGACAGGGAAGGGCCAACGAGCAGTACTTC.

The chain has TRBV5-6 and TRBJ2-7, with 9 nucleotides matching TRBD2. CDR1 is SGHDT, CDR2 YYEEEE, per germline. The V segment lost 2 bases and the J segment 1 base; nucleotides outside the gene matches: 10. The CDR3 sequence is 17 residues long. Here the CDR3 reads CASSFGLGLAFSYEQYF. As DNA, the CDR3 is TGTGCCAGCAGCTTTGGGTTGGGACTAGCTTTTTCCTACGAGCAGTACTTC.

With regard to this clonotype: A read error is possible here, since a much larger clone lies one base away. V is TRBV12-3 or TRBV12-4 and J is TRBJ1-5, with D unclear. The CDR3 contains 11 residues. V dropped 4 bases and J dropped 4 bases, with 2 bases sitting between them. CDR3 region: CASSWNQPQHF. In DNA form, the CDR3 reads TGTGCCAGCAGTTGGAATCAGCCCCAGCATTTT.

V is TRBV4-1 and J is TRBJ2-3, with a weak D call TRBD2 (6 bases). CDR1 and CDR2 from the germline V gene are MGHRA and YSYEKL. The CDR3 runs to 17 residues. V was trimmed by 1 base and J by 0 bases, leaving 14 bases between them. Here the CDR3 reads CASSQGGPGTSTDTQYF. In DNA, the CDR3 is TGCGCCAGCAGCCAAGGGGGCCCCGGGACTAGCACAGATACGCAGTATTTT.

The rearrangement links TRBV7-3 to TRBJ1-1; TRBD1 aligns across 7 bases. The CDR3 is made up of 15 amino acids. The V gene end was trimmed by 2 bases and the J gene end by 1 base; junction bases not matched to a gene: 4. Germline lookup yields CDR1 SGHTA and CDR2 FQGTGA. CDR3 nucleotide sequence: TGTGCCAGCAGCTTAGAGGGACAGAGGAACACTGAAGCTTTCTTT. Protein sequence: CASSLEGQRNTEAFF.

This clonotype was found a few times. The chain carries TRBV20-1 and TRBJ2-7, with 9 bases fitting TRBD2. Trimming took 6 bases from V and 3 from J; bases not matched to a gene: 12. Germline CDR1 and CDR2: DFQATT and SNEGSKA (reference sequence). The CDR3 is 15 residues long. The CDR3 here is CSATFRTSEHYEQYF. The CDR3 DNA reads as TGCAGTGCCACCTTCCGGACTAGCGAGCACTACGAGCAGTACTTC.

CDR3 region: CASSLQGAQNIQYF. DNA for the CDR3: TGTGCCAGCAGCTTACAGGGGGCGCAAAACATTCAGTACTTC. This chain uses TRBV5-6 with TRBJ2-4; 9 nucleotides match TRBD1. Germline V gene lookup returns CDR1 SGHDT and CDR2 YYEEEE. The V and J ends lost 2 bases and 5 bases, in that order; junction bases with no gene match: 2. The CDR3 has 14 residues.

This clonotype was counted between two and nine times. The chain couples TRBV4-2 to TRBJ2-3; possibly TRBD2 for D (5 bases). Germline V gene sequence: CDR1 LGHNA, CDR2 YNFKEQ. V lost 0 bases and J 0 bases, leaving 16 bases between the germline ends. The CDR3 sequence is 18 residues long. DNA of the CDR3: TGTGCCAGCAGCCAAGATAACGCCTTAGGAGGTAGCACAGATACGCAGTATTTT. Residues: CASSQDNALGGSTDTQYF.

This clonotype showed up many times. The V call is TRBV12-3 or TRBV12-4, the J call TRBJ2-7; D is ambiguous. Trimming took 6 bases from V and 2 from J, leaving 11 bases between them. The CDR3 is made up of 13 amino acids. The CDR3 DNA is TGTGCCAGCAGCCCCCGTTTGACCTACGAGCAGTACTTC. This encodes CASSPRLTYEQYF.

The rearrangement uses TRBV5-1 and TRBJ2-5, with 10 positions matching TRBD1. After removal of 4 bases from V and 4 bases from J, the junction contained 10 bases not matched to a gene. This CDR3 has 16 amino acids. CDR1 and CDR2 (germline): SGHRS, YFSETQ. The CDR3 region has the DNA TGCGCCAGCAGCCTCCGGGACAGGGGAGGTCGAGAGACCCAGTACTTC. It is translated as CASSLRDRGGRETQYF.

Only a few counts were recorded for this clonotype. This chain joins TRBV29-1 and TRBJ2-5; 7 nucleotides align to TRBD2. Germline CDR1 reads SQVTM; CDR2 reads ANQGSEA. The CDR3 is 15 residues long. The trim removed 4 bases at V and 2 bases at J, leaving 10 bases unmatched. The CDR3 loop is CSVAGWEGRQETQYF. CDR3 sequence (DNA): TGCAGCGTTGCTGGATGGGAGGGCCGGCAAGAGACCCAGTACTTC.

The chain uses TRBV7-9 and TRBJ2-1; 12 bases fit TRBD2. Germline V gene data show CDR1 as SEHNR and CDR2 as FQNEAQ (reference sequence). The ends lost 2 bases at V and 8 bases at J; junction bases unmatched: 10. CDR3 length equals 17 residues. The CDR3 reads CASSLKQTSGRQDEQFF. The CDR3 bases are TGTGCCAGCAGCTTAAAACAGACTAGCGGGAGACAGGATGAGCAGTTCTTC.

This clonotype occurred a few times. The chain combines TRBV5-1 with TRBJ2-1, with 9 bases fitting TRBD2. Germline CDR1 is SGHRS and CDR2 is YFSETQ. CDR3 length: 18 amino acids. The ends lost 0 bases at V and 0 bases at J; junction bases unmatched: 7. In nucleotides, the CDR3 is TGCGCCAGCAGCTTGGCAGCGGGAGGCCACCCCTCCTACAATGAGCAGTTCTTC. This sequence encodes CASSLAAGGHPSYNEQFF.

This clonotype showed up just a few times. CDR3 DNA: TGTGCCAGCAGCTCCTTAAAGGGGGCTCTCAATGAGCAGTTCTTC. It specifies CASSSLKGALNEQFF. V and J are TRBV11-1 and TRBJ2-1; the match to TRBD1 covers 7 bases. Trimming at V came to 4 bases and at J to 6 bases, leaving 9 bases not matched to a gene. Per germline, CDR1 SGHAT and CDR2 FQDESV (reference sequence). The CDR3 length is 15 residues.

In its sample, this clonotype was seen a few times. V is TRBV6-2 or TRBV6-3 and J is TRBJ2-7, with TRBD1 as a possible D gene (5 bases). The V end lost 6 bases, the J end lost 5 bases, and 20 bases lay between the germline ends. The length of the CDR3 is 15 residues. Germline values: CDR1 MNHEY, CDR2 SVGEGT. CDR3 sequence: CASSRQWMKENEQYF. CDR3 sequence (DNA): TGTGCCAGCAGCCGACAGTGGATGAAAGAGAACGAGCAGTACTTC.

V usage is TRBV19 and J usage is TRBJ2-1; 8 positions match TRBD2. This CDR3 contains 17 residues. Trimming removed 5 bases from V and 4 bases from J; junction bases left unmatched: 13. Germline loops: CDR1 LNHDA, CDR2 SQIVND (reference sequence). The CDR3 is CASSLLYGSGAYNEQFF. CDR3 DNA sequence: TGTGCCAGTAGTCTCCTGTATGGTAGCGGGGCTTACAATGAGCAGTTCTTC.

The V and J genes are TRBV29-1 and TRBJ1-1; the D gene is possibly TRBD1 (5 bases). Germline CDR1 is SQVTM and CDR2 is ANQGSEA. Trimming took 4 bases from V and 8 from J, leaving 20 bases between them. The CDR3 consists of 14 residues. The CDR3 nucleotides are TGCAGCGTTGGAGTCTTCCGGGACTTCACCGAAGCTTTCTTT. Its translation: CSVGVFRDFTEAFF.

The chain has TRBV14 and TRBJ2-7; D might be TRBD2 (5 bases). Trimming removed 5 bases at V and 8 bases at J, with 13 bases between. The CDR3 sequence is 12 residues long. Germline V gene sequence: CDR1 SGHDN, CDR2 FVKESK. CDR3 sequence: CASSYLLAKQYF. CDR3 nucleotides: TGTGCCAGCAGCTACTTGCTAGCCAAGCAGTACTTC.

The rearrangement links TRBV23-1 to TRBJ2-1, with TRBD2 matching over 9 bases. TRBV23-1 carries the ORF label, with uncertain function. The CDR3 loop spans 16 amino acids. Trimming at V came to 4 bases and at J to 8 bases, leaving 12 bases not matched to a gene. The CDR3 bases are TGCGCCAGCAGTCGTAGCGGGAGTGAAAGCGAGGATGAGCAGTTCTTC. It is translated as CASSRSGSESEDEQFF.

This clonotype was seen at least ten times. The chain carries TRBV5-1 and TRBJ2-7, with 7 bases fitting TRBD1. Trimming at V came to 2 bases and at J to 2 bases, leaving 4 bases not matched to a gene. Per the germline V gene, CDR1 is SGHRS and CDR2 is YFSETQ. There are 14 residues in the CDR3. In DNA form, the CDR3 reads TGCGCCAGCAGCTTAACAGGGGCCACCTACGAGCAGTACTTC. Its protein product is CASSLTGATYEQYF.

This clonotype showed up just a few times. The DNA for the CDR3 is TGTGCCAGCTCACCCCGTGGGTCACCCTACAATGAGCAGTTCTTC. Translation gives CASSPRGSPYNEQFF. The V call is TRBV18, the J call TRBJ2-1; D ambiguous. This CDR3 is built from 15 residues. Germline V gene lookup returns CDR1 KGHSH and CDR2 LQKENI. V was pared by 3 bases and J by 2 bases, with 11 bases between.

The chain has TRBV6-6 and TRBJ1-5; D remains ambiguous. The CDR3 length is 13 residues. Germline V gives CDR1 MNHNY, CDR2 SVGAGI (reference sequence). V lost 0 bases and J 6 bases, leaving 6 bases between the germline ends. CDR3 sequence reads: CASSYSEGQPQHF. The DNA for the CDR3 is TGTGCCAGCAGTTACTCCGAGGGTCAGCCCCAGCATTTT.

The J gene is TRBJ1-4, the V gene TRBV5-1; D may be TRBD1 (5 bases). This CDR3 comprises 18 residues. The V end lost 3 bases, the J end lost 7 bases, and 25 bases lay between the germline ends. Germline V gives CDR1 SGHRS, CDR2 YFSETQ. CDR3 sequence (DNA): TGCGCCAGCAGCTCCCGCGGAAGGGGTACGAAGCGGAGTGAAAAACTGTTTTTT. It is translated as CASSSRGRGTKRSEKLFF.

J is TRBJ2-7 and V is TRBV12-3 or TRBV12-4; 13 nucleotides align to TRBD2. The CDR3 spans 13 residues. The V and J ends lost 5 bases and 7 bases, in that order; junction bases with no gene match: 2. CDR3 nucleotides: TGTGCCAGCAGTCGACTAGCGGGAGGAGAGCAGTACTTC. As protein: CASSRLAGGEQYF.

This clonotype was counted a few times. The CDR3 region is CSARVSLGSNTGELFF. The CDR3 DNA reads as TGCAGTGCTAGAGTTTCTTTAGGGAGCAACACCGGGGAGCTGTTTTTT. The chain combines TRBV20-1 with TRBJ2-2, with D maybe TRBD2 (5 bases). Germline CDR1 and CDR2: DFQATT and SNEGSKA (reference sequence). The CDR3 covers 16 residues. The ends were cut back, 1 base at V and 2 bases at J, with 14 bases in the middle.

The CDR3 DNA reads as TGTGCCAGCAGTGAAATTCGAACGACAGGGGTCCAAGAGACCCAGTACTTC. Its translation: CASSEIRTTGVQETQYF. The chain links TRBV25-1 to TRBJ2-5, with 8 nucleotides matching TRBD1. In germline, CDR1 is MGHDK, CDR2 SYGVNS. The CDR3 is 17 residues long. Trimming took 2 bases from V and 1 from J; bases not matched to a gene: 9.